The 18 T cell receptor beta chains below come from one sample, sequenced in a study of shared clonotypes between healthy human individuals. Repertoires were generated with immunoSEQ multiplex PCR, while TCRdb's copy carries only in-frame clones and drops some. The sample yields about 2.1 million clones, just over 90% seen once. Naive CD8 cells, CD45RO-negative and positively selected for CCR7, excluded terminally differentiated effector memory CD45RA+ cells. Sequenced: naive CD8+ T cells from PBMCs. The receptors originated from a man between 18 and 29 years old in good health. Some clones in this sample may be carry-over from other donors' samples.

The chain joins TRBV27 to TRBJ1-1, with TRBD1 matching 9 bases. CDR3 length: 14 residues. Losses at the gene ends were 5 bases for V and 4 bases for J; bases not matched to a gene: 5. The germline CDR1 and CDR2 sequences are MNHEY and SMNVEV (reference sequence). In DNA form, the CDR3 reads TGTGCCAGCAGTGGTAGGACAGGGGTCACTGAAGCTTTCTTT. It codes for CASSGRTGVTEAFF.

The gene calls are TRBV27 and TRBJ1-1; 8 bases match TRBD1. With 5 bases clipped from V and 1 base from J, the junction kept 9 bases outside the gene matches. CDR1 is MNHEY and CDR2 is SMNVEV in the germline V gene (reference sequence). This CDR3 is 16 amino acids long. In nucleotides, the CDR3 is TGTGCCAGCAGTCCCAGAAGACAGGGGAGGAACACTGAAGCTTTCTTT. This gives the protein CASSPRRQGRNTEAFF.

The V call is TRBV27, the J call TRBJ1-2, with D unclear. This CDR3 has 13 amino acids. The V end lost 5 bases, the J end lost 0 bases, and 7 bases lay between the germline ends. The germline V gene has CDR1 MNHEY and CDR2 SMNVEV (reference sequence). As DNA, the CDR3 is TGTGCCAGCAGTCCCGGGCCTAACTATGGCTACACCTTC. Its translation is CASSPGPNYGYTF.

As concerns this clone: Other nucleotide sequences in the sample specify the same CDR3. This rearrangement joins TRBV27 to TRBJ2-7; no firm D call. The CDR3 runs 11 residues. CDR1 and CDR2 from the germline V gene are MNHEY and SMNVEV (reference sequence). The germline V and J ends were trimmed by 3 bases and 6 bases, with 6 bases remaining between them. CDR3 region: CASSFPPEQYF. The DNA of the CDR3 is TGTGCCAGCAGTTTCCCCCCCGAGCAGTACTTC.

The V and J genes are TRBV28 and TRBJ1-1; unclear D gene. V lost 3 bases to trimming and J lost 2 bases, with 10 bases between them. The length of the CDR3 is 14 residues. Germline assignment: CDR1 MDHEN and CDR2 SYDVKM. In nucleotides, the CDR3 is TGTGCCAGCAGTTTCTTTGGGGAAAACACTGAAGCTTTCTTT. Protein sequence: CASSFFGENTEAFF. Drawing the rest from reference TRBV28 and TRBJ1-1, the complete variable domain is DVKVTQSSRYLVKRTGEKVFLECVQDMDHENMFWYRQDPGLGLRLIYFSYDVKMKEKGDIPEGYSVSREKKERFSLILESASTNQTSMYLCASSFFGENTEAFFGQGTRLTVV.

The chain couples TRBV27 to TRBJ1-5; possible D gene TRBD1, 6 bases. The V gene's germline CDR1 is MNHEY and CDR2 SMNVEV (reference sequence). V was pared by 6 bases and J by 4 bases, with 19 bases between. The CDR3 is 16 residues long. The CDR3 nucleotides read TGTGCCAGCAGGTCTAAAGTGACAGGCGGAAATCAGCCCCAGCATTTT. Translated: CASRSKVTGGNQPQHF.

J is TRBJ2-1 and V is TRBV6-1; possibly TRBD2 for D (5 bases). V gave up 4 bases and J gave up 7 bases, with 14 bases separating them. In germline, CDR1 is MNHNS, CDR2 SASEGT. The CDR3 runs to 14 residues. The CDR3 reads CASSGRGRGNEQFF. CDR3 nucleotides: TGTGCCAGCAGTGGACGTGGGAGAGGGAATGAGCAGTTCTTC.

This clone appeared a single time. This chain links TRBV29-1 with TRBJ1-1, with D unclear. CDR1 is SQVTM, CDR2 ANQGSEA, per germline. CDR3 size: 13 residues. The V end lost 7 bases, the J end lost 4 bases, and 16 bases lay between the germline ends. CDR3 sequence: CSGTPRGFTEAFF. The CDR3 region has the DNA TGCAGCGGGACCCCACGCGGTTTCACTGAAGCTTTCTTT.

The V call is TRBV5-1, the J call TRBJ2-3, with a tentative D call TRBD2 (6 bases). The ends were cut back, 4 bases at V and 2 bases at J, with 23 bases in the middle. Per germline, CDR1 SGHRS and CDR2 YFSETQ. The CDR3 runs 18 residues. This CDR3 is CASSHTPFGGYSTDTQYF. For the CDR3, the DNA is TGCGCCAGCAGCCACACGCCATTTGGGGGGTATTCCACAGATACGCAGTATTTT.

This sequence joins TRBV27 and TRBJ2-1; no firm D call. Germline lookup yields CDR1 MNHEY and CDR2 SMNVEV (reference sequence). This CDR3 is 13 amino acids long. Trimming took off 6 bases at V and 7 bases at J, with 13 bases between the two ends. The CDR3 loop is CASSVSMVNEQFF. Written as DNA, the CDR3 is TGTGCCAGCAGCGTCTCGATGGTGAATGAGCAGTTCTTC.

The rearrangement joins TRBV9 to TRBJ2-6; 9 nucleotides match TRBD2. The V gene end was trimmed by 0 bases and the J gene end by 1 base; junction bases not matched to a gene: 5. Germline CDR1 reads SGDLS; CDR2 reads YYNGEE. This CDR3 is 18 amino acids long. The chain's CDR3 is CASSVVREGLSGANVLTF. CDR3 coding DNA: TGTGCCAGCAGCGTAGTGCGGGAGGGCCTTTCTGGGGCCAACGTCCTGACTTTC.

This sequence joins TRBV5-1 and TRBJ1-2; 10 bases are shared with TRBD1. CDR1 and CDR2 (germline): SGHRS, YFSETQ. V lost 7 bases, J lost 6 bases, and 6 bases stayed unmatched. This CDR3 is 13 amino acids long. The CDR3 is CASGDRGFDGYTF. For the CDR3, the DNA is TGCGCCAGCGGGGACAGGGGATTCGATGGCTACACCTTC.

The rearrangement links TRBV7-2 to TRBJ1-2; TRBD1 matches 10 bases. V shed 3 bases and J 7 bases; nucleotides not matched to a gene: 17. The CDR3 is 18 amino acids. The germline CDR1 and CDR2 sequences are SGHTA and FQGNSA. CDR3 nucleotides: TGTGCCAGCAGCTTGTCCACCAAACCGTCGACAGGGGGCTTTGGCTACACCTTC. Protein: CASSLSTKPSTGGFGYTF.

The V and J genes are TRBV7-9 and TRBJ2-1; D tentatively reads TRBD1 or TRBD2 (5 bases each). The CDR3 extends over 15 amino acids. Looked up from germline, CDR1 is SEHNR and CDR2 is FQNEAQ (reference sequence). V was cut by 4 bases and J by 9 bases, with 19 bases left in between. CDR3 residues: CASSWAGTAGGEQFF. DNA for the CDR3: TGTGCCAGCAGCTGGGCCGGGACGGCCGGCGGTGAGCAGTTCTTC.

The chain uses TRBV9 and TRBJ2-7; no firm D call. The length of the CDR3 is 18 residues. V was clipped by 0 bases and J by 0 bases, with 19 bases between them. Germline V lookup: CDR1 SGDLS, CDR2 YYNGEE. The CDR3 DNA is TGTGCCAGCAGCGTAGCTCCTGAGTATAATGTCAACTCCTACGAGCAGTACTTC. Its translation: CASSVAPEYNVNSYEQYF.

This chain joins TRBV12-5 and TRBJ2-3; perhaps TRBD1 as D (6 bases). This CDR3 has 15 residues. Germline V gene sequence: CDR1 LGHNT, CDR2 FRNRAP. V gave up 2 bases and J gave up 3 bases, with 12 bases separating them. CDR3 sequence: CASGLIRGFTDTQYF. CDR3 nucleotides: TGTGCTAGTGGTTTGATAAGGGGGTTTACAGATACGCAGTATTTT.

The chain links TRBV27 to TRBJ2-1, with a weak D call TRBD2 (7 bases). The V gene lost 3 bases and the J gene lost 8 bases, with 26 bases spanning the gap. The germline gives CDR1 MNHEY, CDR2 SMNVEV (reference sequence). The CDR3 sequence is 18 residues long. This CDR3 is CASSLRGGDWGGVDEQFF. The CDR3 bases are TGTGCCAGCAGTTTGAGAGGGGGGGATTGGGGAGGGGTAGATGAGCAGTTCTTC.

This chain uses TRBV5-1 with TRBJ1-2; 7 bases are a match to TRBD1. CDR3 length: 13 amino acids. J lost 6 bases, V lost 4 bases, and 6 bases had no gene match. The germline CDR1 and CDR2 sequences are SGHRS and YFSETQ. CDR3 residues: CASSARDSHGYTF. In DNA, the CDR3 is TGCGCCAGCAGCGCCCGGGACAGCCATGGCTACACCTTC.